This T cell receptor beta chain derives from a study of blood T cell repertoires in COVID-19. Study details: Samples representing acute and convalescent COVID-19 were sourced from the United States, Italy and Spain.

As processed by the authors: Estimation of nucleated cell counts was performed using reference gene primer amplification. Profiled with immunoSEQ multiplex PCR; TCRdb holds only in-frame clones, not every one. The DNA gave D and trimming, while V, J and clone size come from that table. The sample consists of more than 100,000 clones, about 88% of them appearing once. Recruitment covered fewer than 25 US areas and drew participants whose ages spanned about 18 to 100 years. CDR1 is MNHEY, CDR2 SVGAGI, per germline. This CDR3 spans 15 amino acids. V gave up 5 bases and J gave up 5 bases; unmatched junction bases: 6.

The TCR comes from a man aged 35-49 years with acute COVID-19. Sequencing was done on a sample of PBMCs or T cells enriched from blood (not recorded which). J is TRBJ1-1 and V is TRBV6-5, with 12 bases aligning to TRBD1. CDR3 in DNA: TGTGCCAGCAGTACACGGGACAGGGGGCGGACTGAAGCTTTCTTT. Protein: CASSTRDRGRTEAFF.